A single sample is the source of the 5 T cell receptor beta chains below, sequenced in a study of primary melanoma T cells and metastatic recurrence. Libraries were prepared by immunoSEQ multiplex PCR; TCRdb keeps only in-frame clonotypes and omits some of them. This sample's table has about 69 clones. Material: melanoma tumor tissue. Receptor source: a human donor with melanoma.

This clone was seen only once. The J gene is TRBJ1-4, the V gene TRBV23-1; D gene uncertain. TRBV23-1 is treated as an ORF (open reading frame) with a function not yet certain. This CDR3 has 15 amino acids. The V and J ends lost 6 bases and 5 bases respectively, with 16 bases between them. The CDR3: CASSHGRAENEKLFF. CDR3 in DNA: TGCGCCAGCAGCCATGGTCGGGCGGAAAATGAAAAACTGTTTTTT.

On this clone itself: Germline and junction disagree at one end, which may indicate a read error. The chain employs TRBV6-8 and TRBJ2-3, with 14 nucleotides matching TRBD2. CDR3 length: 16 amino acids. CDR1 is MNHGY, CDR2 SAAAGT, per germline. DNA for the CDR3: TGTGCTAGCAGGGGGACTAGCGGGGGTAGCACAGATACGCAGTATTTT. Translated: CASRGTSGGSTDTQYF.

A note on this clone: At one end the junction does not follow the germline gene, possibly because of a read error. J is TRBJ1-3 and V is TRBV12-5, with D possibly TRBD1 on 6 matching bases. The V gene's germline CDR1 is LGHNT and CDR2 FRNRAP. CDR3 length: 13 amino acids. The CDR3 loop reads CASTGQIGNIIYF. The CDR3 coding sequence is TGTGCCAGCACCGGACAGATTGGAAACATCATATATTTT. The variable domain in full, completed from reference TRBV12-5 and TRBJ1-3, reads DARVTQTPRHKVTEMGQEVTMRCQPILGHNTVFWYRQTMMQGLELLAYFRNRAPLDDSGMPKDRFSAEMPDATLATLKIQPSEPRDSAVYFCASTGQIGNIIYFGEGSWLTVV.

The rearrangement links TRBV5-1 to TRBJ1-4; 11 bases are a match to TRBD1. Losses at the gene ends were 2 bases for V and 8 bases for J; bases not matched to a gene: 2. This CDR3 has 14 residues. From germline, CDR1 is SGHRS and CDR2 YFSETQ. The chain's CDR3 is CASSFGQGAEKLFF. In DNA form, the CDR3 reads TGCGCCAGCAGCTTCGGACAGGGGGCCGAAAAACTGTTTTTT. The variable domain in full, with the rest retrieved from reference TRBV5-1 and TRBJ1-4, is KAGVTQTPRYLIKTRGQQVTLSCSPISGHRSVSWYQQTPGQGLQFLFEYFSETQRNKGNFPGRFSGRQFSNSRSEMNVSTLELGDSALYLCASSFGQGAEKLFFGSGTQLSVL.

This chain links TRBV11-3 with TRBJ2-2; 7 bases map to TRBD1. Germline CDR1 is SGHNT and CDR2 is YENEEA. The CDR3 spans 15 residues. J lost 4 bases, V lost 6 bases, and 8 bases had no gene match. The CDR3 DNA sequence: TGTGCCAGCAGGAAAGGGGGCGCAGGCACCGGGGAGCTGTTTTTT. Translation: CASRKGGAGTGELFF.